The TCR beta chain under discussion was sequenced for a study of shared clonotypes between healthy human individuals (dated by TCRdb to 2020 to 2021). For the study in its entirety: A couple of women and a few men aged 18 to 49 years were included in the cohort. Blood TCR repertoires of five healthy adults were deeply sequenced to estimate repertoire size and the extent of clonotype sharing between individuals. To increase sequencing depth and limit assay-specific biases, different laboratories used diverse techniques to prepare libraries and sequence TCR repertoires. Leukapheresis yielded between about 0.94 and 8.9 billion PBMCs per donor. Per donor, three plates each were used for CD4 naive and CD4 memory, two for CD8 naive, and one for CD8 memory.

A note on this clone: Its antigen target is currently unknown. Qualities for individual bases were not recorded, and no much larger clone is one base off.

Study-wide findings and limitations: Pairwise subsampling led to the expectation that sequencing depth would affect the degree of clonotype sharing among donors. Clonotypes shared by all four sorted-subset donors showed higher generation probabilities than non-shared clonotypes. Sampling was restricted to blood, and TCR repertoires in tissue are likely to differ from TCR repertoires in blood. Estimated clonotype richness was generally larger for naive than for memory subsets. Across a few donors, around 5% of naive CD4, around 3.5% of naive CD8, 2.3% of memory CD4, and approximately 0.4% of memory CD8 clonotypes were shared. The small number of donors limited the genetic and exposure-history diversity represented. Incomplete sequencing was indicated by rarefaction of sorted-subset datasets, despite the large sequencing depth.

Healthy HIV-negative adults with no recently reported acute infections or vaccinations were included as donors. All donors were Caucasian adults living in Nashville, Tennessee, USA. The CD8 memory samples were a combination of magnetically selected CD45RO+ cells and CCR7-negative CD45RA+ effector memory (TemRA) cells. Blood was collected by leukapheresis, and PBMCs were isolated by Ficoll-Histopaque density gradient centrifugation and then cryopreserved in liquid nitrogen vapor phase. Analytical flow cytometry was used to check the purity and quantity of each magnetically sorted T cell population. From each sorted fraction, genomic DNA was isolated and quantified by UV absorbance on a Nanodrop 2000c. TCR CDR3 regions were amplified from genomic DNA by multiplex PCR using the deep immunoSEQ assay. Genomic DNA extracted from each cell subset was distributed evenly over all wells of several immunoSEQ 96-well plates, and each plate served as one replicate. For sorted subsets, approximately 210 ng of genomic DNA, equivalent to roughly 30,000 T cell genomes, went into each replicate PCR. Purified libraries were measured with a Qubit 3.0 fluorometer, size-checked on a Bioanalyzer 2100, and measured again with the KAPA Library Quantification kit. Every immunoSEQ 96-well plate was sequenced on a dedicated single-read 150-cycle Illumina NextSeq 550 flow cell. In the original analysis: Because only junctional sequences without quality scores were contained in the immunoSEQ output, filtering matching that applied to full-length reads could not be performed. To assign V/J genes and CDR3, sequences were annotated against IMGT germline references using PyIR, a Python wrapper for IgBLAST v1.9. Reads were filtered out if the reads had weak V/J assignments (E-value above 1e-6), no CDR3, stop codons, out-of-frame junctions, or ambiguous translated residues. A V3J clonotype was defined by an identical inferred V gene, J gene, and CDR3 amino acid sequence. The percentage overlap between two repertoires was calculated by dividing the number of shared unique clonotypes by the size of the smaller repertoire. Repertoire richness was assessed with RTK rarefaction, the Chao1 estimator, and Recon v2.1 estimates of unobserved clonotypes. Generation probabilities for all TCRbeta clonotypes obtained by the gDNA method from a handful of donors were computed using OLGA. TCRdb took over this immuneACCESS table, retaining in-frame rearrangements with V and J assigned. Such tables are incomplete; in checked studies, under half of the missing clones stem from an unresolved V gene, and the remainder is unexplained. That table supplies the V and J calls and clone size; D and trimming were determined from the DNA. In this sample the table shows about 320,000 clones, roughly 87% of which occur a single time. The ten most abundant clones make up around 15% of the sample.

Including cysteine and phenylalanine, the CDR3 has 15 amino acids. Of all the DNA, just the CDR3 is kept, 45 bases in frame from base 1. As encoded in the germline V gene, CDR1 is SGHTA while CDR2 is FQGNSA. The V end loses 2 bases and the J end loses 0 bases, and a stretch of 11 bases separates them. The TCR originated in a man aged 18 to 30 in good health. The material sequenced was memory CD8+ T cells sorted from blood. The label giving this sample's cell subset or site can be read as: CD45RO+ cells pooled with CCR7-negative TemRA cells. The chain is made from TRBV7-2 and TRBJ2-7, with an unclear D gene assignment. In nucleotides, the sequence is TGTGCCAGCAGCTTATCAGTGGGAAACTCCTACGAGCAGTACTTC. Translated, it gives CASSLSVGNSYEQYF.